The clone carrying this TCR beta chain was counted once. The target antigen is unknown. The CDR3 spans 16 residues. V dropped 8 bases and J dropped 9; count of bases not matched to a gene: 16. Germline lookup yields CDR1 SGHNT and CDR2 YENEEA. The source of the sample is a study of graft-versus-host responses after intestinal transplantation. The repertoire was sequenced with immunoSEQ multiplex PCR; TCRdb's copy has only in-frame clones and lacks some. The sample lists about 110,000 clones, about 91% occurring once. This chain links TRBV11-3 with TRBJ2-1; the match to TRBD1 covers 10 bases. The TCR comes from a human donor who was the organ donor for an intestinal transplant. The sample in question was unstimulated CD4+ T cells sorted from spleen or lymph node cells, obtained before transplant. The CDR3: CASGHLGTGASREQFF. CDR3 in DNA: TGTGCCAGCGGCCACCTCGGGACAGGGGCTTCCCGTGAGCAGTTCTTC.